This TCR beta chain was sequenced during a study of PD-1 blockade in classical Hodgkin lymphoma. Overall study: Patients were infused with nivolumab 3 mg/kg every 2 weeks. General study results and limits: Complete responders' baseline diversity resembled that of newly diagnosed patients. Newly diagnosed patients reportedly trailed healthy donors in baseline TCR diversity. Nivolumab starters within 1 year of ASCT were excluded.

Measured with immunoSEQ multiplex PCR; TCRdb has only the in-frame clones, and not every one. Of some 93,000 clones detected, 89% appear once; the ten largest clones hold about 10%. This clone was observed a handful of times. Its specificity is unknown. Germline CDR1 is SGHVS and CDR2 is FNYEAQ. CDR3 length: 13 amino acids. V lost 1 base to trimming and J lost 0 bases, with 3 bases between them. Every single patient, without exception, relapsed after autologous stem cell transplantation, and brentuximab vedotin exposure varied. This specimen was peripheral blood mononuclear cells (PBMCs), taken before the second cycle of nivolumab. This chain links TRBV7-6 with TRBJ1-1; D ambiguous. This TCR was recovered from a human donor with classical Hodgkin lymphoma. CDR3 sequence reads: CASSLDLNTEAFF. The DNA of the CDR3 is TGTGCCAGCAGCTTAGACTTGAACACTGAAGCTTTCTTT. The full variable domain, completed using reference TRBV7-6 and TRBJ1-1, is GAGVSQSPRYKVTKRGQDVALRCDPISGHVSLYWYRQALGQGPEFLTYFNYEAQQDKSGLPNDRFSAERPEGSISTLTIQRTEQRDSAMYRCASSLDLNTEAFFGQGTRLTVV.